The rows below give T cell receptor beta chains drawn from one sample of a study of T-cell reconstitution after alpha-beta-depleted transplantation in children. Via MiXCR, TCRdb re-called the PCR reads, giving one row per CDR3 protein. The sample contains more than 85,000 distinct CDR3 sequences, about a tenth of which appear only once. The sequenced sample was PBMCs from the stem cell graft donor, obtained from the stem cell graft. The source is a human donor who donated a stem cell graft to a child with acute lymphoblastic leukemia. Each CDR3 is given with its conserved first and last residue. D genes are given only for firm matches. Part of the rows lack a size; the others show once, few, many or a class for expanded clones.

>TRBV20-1|-|TRBJ2-5|many
TGCAGTGCGGGTCCTAATCAAGAGACCCAGTACTTC
CSAGPNQETQYF
>TRBV9|-|TRBJ2-1|many
TGTGCCAGCAGCGGGGCAAAGCAGTTCTTC
CASSGAKQFF
>TRBV6-4|TRBD2|TRBJ2-1|many
TGTGCCAGCAGTGCCCTAGCGGGGGATATGGGTGAGCAGTTCTTC
CASSALAGDMGEQFF
>TRBV5-1|-|TRBJ2-3|many
TGCGCCAGCAGCGACGTTACGAGTTCCCCGGATACGCAGTATTTT
CASSDVTSSPDTQYF
>TRBV7-9|TRBD1|TRBJ2-1|many
TGTGCCAGCAGCTTAGCCCGGCAGGGGGTGGTGGGCGATGAGCAGTTCTTC
CASSLARQGVVGDEQFF
>TRBV6-2/TRBV6-3|-|TRBJ2-7|many
TGTGCCAGCAGTTACCGGGACACCTACGAGCAGTACTTC
CASSYRDTYEQYF
>TRBV2|TRBD2|TRBJ2-7|many
TGTGCCAGCAGTGAAGGCCTAGCGGGAGGAGGCTACGAGCAGTACTTC
CASSEGLAGGGYEQYF
>TRBV7-2|-|TRBJ2-5|many
TGTGCCAGCAGCTTAGCGGGGACTCTGGAGACCCAGTACTTC
CASSLAGTLETQYF
>TRBV20-1|TRBD2|TRBJ2-1|many
TGCAGTGCTAGGGCGGGTTCGACTAGCGGGAGGGCCAGGGCATACAATGAGCAGTTCTTC
CSARAGSTSGRARAYNEQFF
>TRBV30|TRBD1|TRBJ2-7|-
TGTGCCTGGAACCCCGGGACAGGGACCTACGAGCAGTACTTC
CAWNPGTGTYEQYF
>TRBV5-1|-|TRBJ2-2|many
TGCGCCACCCGGCCCCAGGCGAACACCGGGGAGCTGTTTTTT
CATRPQANTGELFF
>TRBV29-1|-|TRBJ2-7|many
TGCAGCGTGTCACGAACAGGGTACGACGAGCAGTACTTC
CSVSRTGYDEQYF
>TRBV20-1|-|TRBJ1-2|many
TGCAGTGCTACCGCTCCTGGGGGAGGGCACTATGGCTACACCTTC
CSATAPGGGHYGYTF
>TRBV12-3/TRBV12-4|TRBD1|TRBJ2-7|many
TGTGCCAGCAGTCTAGACAGGGGATCCTACGAGCAGTACTTC
CASSLDRGSYEQYF
>TRBV6-5|-|TRBJ1-5|many
TGTGCCAGCAGTTATTCGGGACGCAATCAGCCCCAGCATTTT
CASSYSGRNQPQHF
>TRBV7-9|-|TRBJ2-3|once
TGTGCCAGCAGCTTAAAAAGGGATACGCAGTATTTT
CASSLKRDTQYF
>TRBV29-1|TRBD2|TRBJ2-7|many
TGCAGCGTTGAAGGGGCTAGCGGGGACTACGAGCAGTACTTC
CSVEGASGDYEQYF
>TRBV7-9|-|TRBJ2-1|many
TGTGCCAGCAGCTTAGCTGAAGGGGGTGATGAGCAGTTCTTC
CASSLAEGGDEQFF
>TRBV5-6|TRBD2|TRBJ2-1|many
TGTGCCAGCAGCTTGGTGGGAAGCGGGAGCTCCTACAATGAGCAGTTCTTC
CASSLVGSGSSYNEQFF
>TRBV24-1|-|TRBJ2-2|many
TGTGCCATTTGGAATAGTAACACCGGGGAGCTGTTTTTT
CAIWNSNTGELFF
>TRBV10-3|-|TRBJ1-1|many
TGTGCCATCAAACGAGGGAACACTGAAGCTTTCTTT
CAIKRGNTEAFF
>TRBV5-1|-|TRBJ2-7|many
TGCGCCAGCAGCTTGGTAGGGGCCTCTTTTGGATACGAGCAGTACTTC
CASSLVGASFGYEQYF
>TRBV5-6|-|TRBJ1-1|many
TGTGCCAGCAGGGGGACCGGTGAAGCTTTCTTT
CASRGTGEAFF
>TRBV2|-|TRBJ2-3|many
TGTGCCAGCAGTGAAGGAAGAGATAGCACAGATACGCAGTATTTT
CASSEGRDSTDTQYF
>TRBV28|TRBD2|TRBJ2-1|many
TGTGCCAGCAGTTTCATGAGACTAGCGGGACACAATGAGCAGTTCTTC
CASSFMRLAGHNEQFF
>TRBV15|-|TRBJ2-7|many
TGTGCCACCAGCAGAGATTATCAGGGGTACGAGCAGTACTTC
CATSRDYQGYEQYF
>TRBV24-1|TRBD1|TRBJ2-1|-
TGTGCCCCGGGGAACGGGACAAGGGGGCGGAATGAGCAGTTCTTC
CAPGNGTRGRNEQFF
>TRBV6-2/TRBV6-3|-|TRBJ1-6|many
TGTGCCAGCAGTTCATCCGGCTCCTATAATTCACCCCTCCACTTT
CASSSSGSYNSPLHF
>TRBV15|-|TRBJ2-7|-
TGTTCCACCAGCAGAGCTGGGGGAGTAGGATCCTACGAGCAGTACTTC
CSTSRAGGVGSYEQYF
>TRBV12-3/TRBV12-4|-|TRBJ2-1|many
TGTGCCAGCAGGCTTCTGACTAGTCCTCTGGGGTCCTACAATGAGCAGTTCTTC
CASRLLTSPLGSYNEQFF
>TRBV5-1|-|TRBJ2-1|many
TGCGCCAGCAGCTTGGTTCCCTCAAATGAGCAGTTCTTC
CASSLVPSNEQFF
>TRBV6-5|-|TRBJ2-7|many
TGTGCCAGCAGTTACTCGGGCACCTACGAGCAGTACTTC
CASSYSGTYEQYF
>TRBV7-2|TRBD2|TRBJ2-1|many
TGTGCCAGCGGGATCACGCCGGGACTAGCGGGATTTGAGCAGTTCTTC
CASGITPGLAGFEQFF
>TRBV25-1|-|TRBJ1-1|many
TGTGCCAGCAGTGAAACGGCCTGGAACACTGAAGCTTTCTTT
CASSETAWNTEAFF
>TRBV5-5|TRBD1|TRBJ1-4|few
TGTGCCAGCAGCACCTTCAGGGGGCGATCGGAAAAACTGTTTTTT
CASSTFRGRSEKLFF
>TRBV20-1|TRBD1|TRBJ2-5|many
TGCAGTGCTAGAGATCGGGACAGAGGAGGAGAGACCCAGTACTTC
CSARDRDRGGETQYF
>TRBV12-5|TRBD1|TRBJ2-2|many
TGTGCTAGTGGGCCATTTCGACAGGGGAGCACCGGGGAGCTGTTTTTT
CASGPFRQGSTGELFF
>TRBV4-2|-|TRBJ2-7|few
TGTGCCAGCAGCCAAGACGGGGAACCCCTCTACGAGCAGTACTTC
CASSQDGEPLYEQYF
>TRBV6-1|-|TRBJ2-2|many
TGTGCCAGTACTACAGGGAGCCCGGGGGAGCTGTTTTTT
CASTTGSPGELFF
>TRBV7-8|TRBD1|TRBJ1-1|many
TGTGCCAGCAGCTTAGGACAGGGTATTCGAAACACTGAAGCTTTCTTT
CASSLGQGIRNTEAFF
>TRBV4-3|-|TRBJ1-4|-
TGCGCCAGCAGCCAAGAGGGGGCGACTAATGAAAAACTGTTTTTT
CASSQEGATNEKLFF
>TRBV4-1|-|TRBJ1-2|many
TGCGCCAGCAGCACGGGGACGGGGAACTATGGCTACACCTTC
CASSTGTGNYGYTF
>TRBV6-1|-|TRBJ2-7|many
TGTGCCAGCAGTCCCCGAGTGAATTCCTACGAGCAGTACTTC
CASSPRVNSYEQYF
>TRBV20-1|-|TRBJ2-5|many
TGCAGTGCTCTTGGACTCGGAGAAGAGACCCAGTACTTC
CSALGLGEETQYF
>TRBV28|-|TRBJ2-7|many
TGTGCCAGCAGTTTATCGTTCACCAACTCCTACGAGCAGTACTTC
CASSLSFTNSYEQYF
>TRBV4-3|TRBD2|TRBJ2-2|many
TGCGCCAGCAGCCAAGAGGGGGGGAATAGCAGGGACGGGGAGCTGTTTTTT
CASSQEGGNSRDGELFF
>TRBV11-2|-|TRBJ1-6|many
TGTGCCAGCAGCTTAGGGGGTTTTGATTCACCCCTCCACTTT
CASSLGGFDSPLHF
>TRBV27|-|TRBJ2-1|many
TGTGCCAGCAGGTTTGGGGGCGGAGGGAATGAGCAGTTCTTC
CASRFGGGGNEQFF
>TRBV19|-|TRBJ2-7|many
TGTGCCAGTAGTATAGCGGACAGTGTGTACGAGCAGTACTTC
CASSIADSVYEQYF